One T cell receptor beta chain is described in this entry. 60 Vbeta and 13 Jbeta primers were used in PCR. The assay was immunoSEQ multiplex PCR, and TCRdb's table has in-frame clones only and misses some. The data show about 180,000 clones, 75% to 85% seen once. The CDR3 runs 13 residues. V was clipped by 6 bases and J by 5 bases, with 13 bases between them. Germline V gene sequence: CDR1 ENHRY, CDR2 SYGVKD. Nominal health characterized the donors when sampled, though unrecorded immune exposures were likely. The entry originates in a study of cytomegalovirus exposure and HLA in healthy donors. The specimen was PBMCs. The receptor was isolated from a woman aged 60-70 years in good health and CMV-seropositive. The V and J genes are TRBV10-3 and TRBJ2-5; D might be TRBD2 (7 bases). The CDR3 sequence: CAIRGAGEETQYF. In DNA, the CDR3 is TGTGCCATCAGGGGGGCGGGAGAGGAGACCCAGTACTTC.